Below, 2 T cell receptor beta chains from the same sample are listed, as sequenced in a study of T cell repertoires in cytomegalovirus infection. For these TCRs, the target antigens are not known. TCRdb reanalysed the reads using MiXCR and keeps one entry per CDR3 protein. The sample includes about 280,000 distinct CDR3 sequences, less than 25% of them seen just once. Sample: cultured PBMCs, taken from culture after CMV antigen stimulation. The receptors come from a human donor in good health (CMV status not recorded). Some clones in this sample may be carry-over from other donors' samples.

The V call is TRBV30, the J call TRBJ2-2; D is ambiguous. Deletions cut 0 bases from V and 2 bases from J, with 10 bases between. This CDR3 has 15 amino acids. Germline V CDR1 and CDR2: GTSNPN, SVGIG (reference sequence). Here the CDR3 reads CAWSVVAPNTGELFF. The DNA of the CDR3 is TGTGCCTGGAGTGTAGTGGCTCCCAACACCGGGGAGCTGTTTTTT.

Concerning this clonotype itself: A much larger clone differs by one base, so this may be a read error. The rearrangement links TRBV2 to TRBJ1-2; D remains unclear. Looked up from germline, CDR1 is SNHLY and CDR2 is FYNNEI. CDR3 length: 11 amino acids. V was clipped by 6 bases and J by 4 bases, with 6 bases between them. The DNA for the CDR3 is TGTGCCAGCAGGTTGGGCTATGGCTACACCTTC. Its protein product is CASRLGYGYTF.